This TCR beta chain was profiled in a study of cytomegalovirus exposure and HLA in healthy donors. Study-level points and caveats: The records held CMV serostatus as the only immune exposure information. A later analysis found that most CMV-associated TCR beta chains appeared HLA-restricted. Productive status was seen about 87% or about 30% of the time for most TCR beta V segments in an earlier analysis.

Primers included in the PCR were 60 Vbeta and 13 Jbeta primers. Sequenced by immunoSEQ multiplex PCR; TCRdb stores in-frame clones only, minus some. The sample has under 250,000 clones; around 80% are singletons. The CDR3 consists of 14 residues. Germline V gene sequence: CDR1 SGHAT, CDR2 FQNNGV. The V segment lost 3 bases and the J segment 8 bases; nucleotides outside the gene matches: 9. This clone has only a few counts. Its specificity is unknown. Participants comprised healthy donors of bone marrow. Input material: PBMCs. The clonotype comes from a woman younger than 45 in good health and CMV-seropositive. The chain employs TRBV11-2 and TRBJ1-2; 7 bases are shared with TRBD1. This CDR3 reads CASSFTAGGGGYTF. The CDR3 DNA is TGTGCCAGCAGCTTTACGGCTGGAGGGGGCGGCTACACCTTC.